A selection of T cell receptor beta chains follows, all from one sample in a study of blood T cells in healthy people across ages. TCRdb passed the 5' RACE reads through MiXCR, listing each CDR3 protein once. Of 1,800,000 or so distinct CDR3 sequences listed, about two fifths are singletons. Sequenced sample: blood. Receptors originate from a human donor in good health. Both conserved end residues are part of each CDR3. Fields, in order: CDR3 protein, CDR3 DNA, J gene, V gene, D gene, clone size. D genes are given only for firm matches. Size is stated for part of the rows, as once, few or many counts, or as a class when the clone is expanded.

CDR3aa: CASSLNSVAGDAFF
CDR3nt: TGTGCCAGCAGCTTAAATTCGGTGGCGGGGGACGCTTTCTTT
j_gene: TRBJ1-1
v_gene: TRBV7-9
d_gene: -
abundance: -

CDR3aa: CASSPIGGQAQPLHF
CDR3nt: TGCGCCAGCAGCCCCATAGGGGGACAGGCTCAACCCCTCCACTTT
j_gene: TRBJ1-6
v_gene: TRBV4-1
d_gene: TRBD1
abundance: -

CDR3aa: CASSYLQENYGYTF
CDR3nt: TGTGCCAGCAGTTACTTACAGGAAAACTATGGCTACACCTTC
j_gene: TRBJ1-2
v_gene: TRBV6-5
d_gene: -
abundance: -

CDR3aa: CASSLDFGTASYEQYF
CDR3nt: TGTGCCAGCAGTTTAGACTTTGGGACCGCATCCTACGAGCAGTACTTC
j_gene: TRBJ2-7
v_gene: TRBV28
d_gene: -
abundance: -

CDR3aa: CATSRDPSHEQYF
CDR3nt: TGTGCCACCAGCAGAGATCCCAGCCACGAGCAGTACTTC
j_gene: TRBJ2-7
v_gene: TRBV15
d_gene: -
abundance: few

CDR3aa: CASSFDRAANTGELFF
CDR3nt: TGTGCCAGCAGCTTCGATCGGGCAGCGAACACCGGGGAGCTGTTTTTT
j_gene: TRBJ2-2
v_gene: TRBV7-3
d_gene: -
abundance: -

CDR3aa: CASSFRTGENEKLFF
CDR3nt: TGTGCCAGCAGCTTTCGGACAGGGGAGAATGAAAAACTGTTTTTT
j_gene: TRBJ1-4
v_gene: TRBV7-2
d_gene: TRBD1
abundance: few

CDR3aa: CASSLNGRGAEGYTF
CDR3nt: TGTGCCAGCAGCTTAAATGGCAGGGGGGCTGAAGGCTACACCTTC
j_gene: TRBJ1-2
v_gene: TRBV7-3
d_gene: TRBD1
abundance: -

CDR3aa: CASSLWTSGASYEQYF
CDR3nt: TGTGCCAGCAGCCTTTGGACTAGCGGGGCCTCCTACGAGCAGTACTTC
j_gene: TRBJ2-7
v_gene: TRBV7-2
d_gene: TRBD2
abundance: few

CDR3aa: CASSFLPGQEHGYTF
CDR3nt: TGTGCCAGCAGCTTTCTTCCGGGACAGGAGCATGGCTACACCTTC
j_gene: TRBJ1-2
v_gene: TRBV7-2
d_gene: TRBD1
abundance: -

CDR3aa: CASSGAGGRLTDTQYF
CDR3nt: TGTGCCAGCAGTGGCGCAGGGGGCCGTCTGACAGATACGCAGTATTTT
j_gene: TRBJ2-3
v_gene: TRBV27
d_gene: TRBD1
abundance: -

CDR3aa: CASSLGVSGISYKQYF
CDR3nt: TGTGCCAGCAGCTTGGGGGTTAGCGGGATCTCCTACAAGCAGTACTTC
j_gene: TRBJ2-7
v_gene: TRBV5-6
d_gene: TRBD2
abundance: -

CDR3aa: CSASPWRGAEGLQETQYF
CDR3nt: TGCAGTGCTAGTCCGTGGAGGGGGGCAGAGGGGCTTCAAGAGACCCAGTACTTC
j_gene: TRBJ2-5
v_gene: TRBV20-1
d_gene: -
abundance: few

CDR3aa: CASSATGQGYEQYF
CDR3nt: TGCGCCAGCAGCGCCACTGGACAGGGGTACGAGCAGTACTTC
j_gene: TRBJ2-7
v_gene: TRBV5-1
d_gene: TRBD1
abundance: -

CDR3aa: CANSGPGGTGELFF
CDR3nt: TGTGCCAACTCCGGCCCGGGAGGGACCGGGGAGCTGTTTTTT
j_gene: TRBJ2-2
v_gene: TRBV7-9
d_gene: TRBD2
abundance: once

CDR3aa: CASSARDSSSSYEQYF
CDR3nt: TGCGCCAGCAGCGCCCGGGACTCATCAAGCTCCTACGAGCAGTACTTC
j_gene: TRBJ2-7
v_gene: TRBV4-3
d_gene: -
abundance: -

CDR3aa: CAGKIDPSSNQPQHF
CDR3nt: TGCGCCGGCAAAATAGACCCGAGCAGCAATCAGCCCCAGCATTTT
j_gene: TRBJ1-5
v_gene: TRBV5-1
d_gene: -
abundance: -

CDR3aa: CASSGAGGSSYEQYF
CDR3nt: TGTGCCAGCAGTGGAGCGGGGGGAAGCTCCTACGAGCAGTACTTC
j_gene: TRBJ2-7
v_gene: TRBV25-1
d_gene: TRBD2
abundance: -

CDR3aa: CASSPLAGYGYTF
CDR3nt: TGCGCCAGCAGCCCCTTGGCGGGCTATGGCTACACCTTC
j_gene: TRBJ1-2
v_gene: TRBV5-1
d_gene: -
abundance: -

CDR3aa: CASKMGGGLGEKLFF
CDR3nt: TGTGCCAGCAAAATGGGAGGGGGGCTAGGGGAAAAACTGTTTTTT
j_gene: TRBJ1-4
v_gene: TRBV12-3/TRBV12-4
d_gene: -
abundance: -

CDR3aa: CASSLVTGRLKDEQFF
CDR3nt: TGTGCCAGCAGCTTAGTGACGGGACGGCTTAAAGATGAGCAGTTCTTC
j_gene: TRBJ2-1
v_gene: TRBV7-2
d_gene: -
abundance: -

CDR3aa: CASSLRQGVQPQHF
CDR3nt: TGTGCCAGCAGTTTACGACAGGGAGTCCAGCCCCAGCATTTT
j_gene: TRBJ1-5
v_gene: TRBV12-3/TRBV12-4
d_gene: TRBD1
abundance: -

CDR3aa: CASSQEGCHGYTF
CDR3nt: TGTGCCAGCAGCCAAGAAGGATGTCATGGCTACACCTTC
j_gene: TRBJ1-2
v_gene: TRBV4-2
d_gene: -
abundance: -

CDR3aa: CSARVPGRPNTEAFF
CDR3nt: TGCAGTGCTAGGGTACCTGGACGGCCGAACACTGAAGCTTTCTTT
j_gene: TRBJ1-1
v_gene: TRBV20-1
d_gene: -
abundance: once

CDR3aa: CASGTIQGAYVQPQHF
CDR3nt: TGTGCTAGTGGCACCATACAGGGGGCTTATGTTCAGCCCCAGCATTTT
j_gene: TRBJ1-5
v_gene: TRBV12-5
d_gene: TRBD1
abundance: -

CDR3aa: CATRRGSSNQPQHF
CDR3nt: TGTGCCACCCGCAGGGGATCTAGCAATCAGCCCCAGCATTTT
j_gene: TRBJ1-5
v_gene: TRBV15
d_gene: -
abundance: -

CDR3aa: CASSLDRVNEQFF
CDR3nt: TGTGCCAGCAGCTTAGACAGGGTCAATGAGCAGTTCTTC
j_gene: TRBJ2-1
v_gene: TRBV6-1
d_gene: TRBD1
abundance: many

CDR3aa: CSVVDRGIFNYGYTF
CDR3nt: TGCAGCGTTGTTGACAGGGGTATATTTAACTATGGCTACACCTTC
j_gene: TRBJ1-2
v_gene: TRBV29-1
d_gene: TRBD1
abundance: -

CDR3aa: CASSYPRNSPLHF
CDR3nt: TGTGCCAGCAGCTATCCCCGGAATTCACCCCTCCACTTT
j_gene: TRBJ1-6
v_gene: TRBV7-2
d_gene: -
abundance: -

CDR3aa: CASSSVRRGTASTNEKLFF
CDR3nt: TGTGCCAGCAGCTCCGTGAGAAGGGGTACCGCCTCAACTAATGAAAAACTGTTTTTT
j_gene: TRBJ1-4
v_gene: TRBV7-9
d_gene: -
abundance: -

CDR3aa: CASSLFEGHGYTF
CDR3nt: TGTGCCAGCAGTTTGTTTGAAGGGCATGGCTACACCTTC
j_gene: TRBJ1-2
v_gene: TRBV28
d_gene: -
abundance: -

CDR3aa: CAISESQGRYGYTF
CDR3nt: TGTGCCATCAGTGAGTCGCAGGGCCGCTATGGCTACACCTTC
j_gene: TRBJ1-2
v_gene: TRBV10-3
d_gene: -
abundance: -

CDR3aa: CASSYSGTGGVTDTQYF
CDR3nt: TGTGCCAGCAGTTACAGCGGGACAGGGGGCGTCACAGATACGCAGTATTTT
j_gene: TRBJ2-3
v_gene: TRBV6-5
d_gene: TRBD1
abundance: few

CDR3aa: CASSSDRRNEKLFF
CDR3nt: TGTGCCAGCAGTTCCGACAGGCGTAATGAAAAACTGTTTTTT
j_gene: TRBJ1-4
v_gene: TRBV28
d_gene: -
abundance: -

CDR3aa: CASSQGGMGPDTQYF
CDR3nt: TGCGCCAGCAGCCAAGGTGGGATGGGCCCAGATACGCAGTATTTT
j_gene: TRBJ2-3
v_gene: TRBV4-3
d_gene: -
abundance: -

CDR3aa: CASSQATGETGANVRTF
CDR3nt: TGCGCCAGCAGCCAGGCGACAGGGGAAACTGGGGCCAACGTCCGGACTTTC
j_gene: TRBJ2-6
v_gene: TRBV4-3
d_gene: TRBD1
abundance: -

CDR3aa: CASSEVGSVRGDEQYF
CDR3nt: TGTGCCAGCAGTGAAGTAGGTTCCGTCCGGGGGGACGAGCAGTACTTC
j_gene: TRBJ2-7
v_gene: TRBV6-1
d_gene: TRBD2
abundance: few

CDR3aa: CASSPINEQFF
CDR3nt: TGTGCCAGCAGTCCTATTAATGAGCAGTTCTTC
j_gene: TRBJ2-1
v_gene: TRBV12-3/TRBV12-4
d_gene: -
abundance: -

CDR3aa: CASRPSGGGGYTF
CDR3nt: TGTGCCAGCAGACCTAGCGGGGGCGGCGGCTACACCTTC
j_gene: TRBJ1-2
v_gene: TRBV12-3/TRBV12-4
d_gene: -
abundance: -

CDR3aa: CASSRNGGATDTQYF
CDR3nt: TGTGCCAGCAGCCGAAACGGGGGGGCCACAGATACGCAGTATTTT
j_gene: TRBJ2-3
v_gene: TRBV7-2
d_gene: TRBD2
abundance: -

CDR3aa: CAIGPGGEETQYF
CDR3nt: TGTGCCATCGGACCGGGGGGGGAGGAGACCCAGTACTTC
j_gene: TRBJ2-5
v_gene: TRBV10-3
d_gene: TRBD2
abundance: -

CDR3aa: CASSPRLAGGPGEQFF
CDR3nt: TGTGCCAGCAGCCCTCGACTAGCGGGGGGGCCAGGTGAGCAATTCTTC
j_gene: TRBJ2-1
v_gene: TRBV7-9
d_gene: TRBD2
abundance: -

CDR3aa: CASSLDLWTEAFF
CDR3nt: TGTGCCAGCAGCTTAGATCTTTGGACTGAAGCTTTCTTT
j_gene: TRBJ1-1
v_gene: TRBV11-3
d_gene: -
abundance: few

CDR3aa: CASNLDGYSYGYTF
CDR3nt: TGCGCCAGCAACCTAGACGGTTACTCCTATGGCTACACCTTC
j_gene: TRBJ1-2
v_gene: TRBV5-1
d_gene: -
abundance: few

CDR3aa: CAIRPGHDNEKLFF
CDR3nt: TGTGCCATCCGACCGGGACACGATAATGAAAAACTGTTTTTT
j_gene: TRBJ1-4
v_gene: TRBV12-3/TRBV12-4
d_gene: -
abundance: few

CDR3aa: CASSSQGANYEQYF
CDR3nt: TGCGCCAGCAGCTCGCAGGGGGCGAACTACGAGCAGTACTTC
j_gene: TRBJ2-7
v_gene: TRBV5-1
d_gene: TRBD1
abundance: many

CDR3aa: CSAGASRLAGADTQYF
CDR3nt: TGCAGCGCCGGCGCTTCGAGACTAGCGGGGGCAGATACGCAGTATTTT
j_gene: TRBJ2-3
v_gene: TRBV29-1
d_gene: TRBD2
abundance: -

CDR3aa: CASSLAGPQQFF
CDR3nt: TGTGCCAGCAGCTTAGCGGGGCCCCAGCAGTTCTTC
j_gene: TRBJ2-1
v_gene: TRBV5-6
d_gene: TRBD2
abundance: once

CDR3aa: CSVARTADATTEAFF
CDR3nt: TGCAGCGTTGCTAGGACAGCAGACGCCACCACTGAAGCTTTCTTT
j_gene: TRBJ1-1
v_gene: TRBV29-1
d_gene: -
abundance: few